The source of this T cell receptor (beta chain) is a study of blood T cell repertoires in COVID-19. Study-level information: Sample material is recorded as cDNA or gDNA derived from T cells, B-cell-depleted T cells, or PBMCs.

Germline trimming cut 5 bases from V and 5 bases from J; bases unmatched to any gene: 7. This CDR3 contains 14 residues. Per germline, CDR1 MNHEY and CDR2 SVGAGI. Under the authors' procedure: Nucleated cell counts were estimated from reference gene primer amplification. TCRdb keeps only in-frame clones here, not all; method: immunoSEQ multiplex PCR. That table furnishes V, J and clone size, whereas the DNA furnished D and trimming. The data show 310,000 or so clones, with roughly 90% seen just once and around 10% held by the top ten. The sequence was obtained from a woman younger than 35 who had recovered from COVID-19. Input material: PBMCs or T cells enriched from blood (not recorded which). The chain employs TRBV6-5 and TRBJ1-1; 8 bases line up with TRBD1. In nucleotides, the CDR3 is TGTGCCAGCAGTACCAGGGGGCTCGGGACTGAAGCTTTCTTT. It codes for CASSTRGLGTEAFF.